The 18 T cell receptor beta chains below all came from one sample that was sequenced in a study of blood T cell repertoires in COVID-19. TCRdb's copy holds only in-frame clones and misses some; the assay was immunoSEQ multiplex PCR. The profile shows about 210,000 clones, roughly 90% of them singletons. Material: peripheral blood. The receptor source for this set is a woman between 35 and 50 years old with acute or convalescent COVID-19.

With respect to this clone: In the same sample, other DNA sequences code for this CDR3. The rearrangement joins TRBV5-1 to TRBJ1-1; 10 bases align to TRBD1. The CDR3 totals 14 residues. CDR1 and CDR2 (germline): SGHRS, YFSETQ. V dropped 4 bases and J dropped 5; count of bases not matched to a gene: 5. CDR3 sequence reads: CASSPGQGRTEAFF. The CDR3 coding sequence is TGCGCCAGCAGCCCGGGACAGGGGAGGACTGAAGCTTTCTTT.

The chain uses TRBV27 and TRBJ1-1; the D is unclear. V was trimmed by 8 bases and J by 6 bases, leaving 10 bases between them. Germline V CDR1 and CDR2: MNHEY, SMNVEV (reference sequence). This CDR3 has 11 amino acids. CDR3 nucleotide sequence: TGTGCCAGCCTTAACGGGGCTGAAGCTTTCTTT. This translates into CASLNGAEAFF.

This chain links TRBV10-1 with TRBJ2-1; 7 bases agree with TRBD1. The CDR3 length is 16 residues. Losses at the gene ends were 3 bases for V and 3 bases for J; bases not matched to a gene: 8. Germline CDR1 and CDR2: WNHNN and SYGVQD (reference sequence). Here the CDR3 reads CASSDPDRANYNEQFF. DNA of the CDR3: TGCGCCAGCAGTGACCCAGACAGGGCCAACTACAATGAGCAGTTCTTC.

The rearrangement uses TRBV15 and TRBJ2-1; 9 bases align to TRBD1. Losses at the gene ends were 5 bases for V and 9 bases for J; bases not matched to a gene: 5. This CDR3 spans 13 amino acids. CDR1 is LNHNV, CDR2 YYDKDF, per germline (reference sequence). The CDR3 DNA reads TGTGCCACCAGCGTCTACAGGGGGCTTGAGCAGTTCTTC. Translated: CATSVYRGLEQFF.

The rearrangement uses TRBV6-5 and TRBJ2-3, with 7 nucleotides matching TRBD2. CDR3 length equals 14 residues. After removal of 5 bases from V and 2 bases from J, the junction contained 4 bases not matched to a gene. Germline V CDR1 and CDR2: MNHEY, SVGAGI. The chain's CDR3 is CASSRGTITDTQYF. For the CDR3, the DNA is TGTGCCAGCAGTCGAGGGACTATCACAGATACGCAGTATTTT.

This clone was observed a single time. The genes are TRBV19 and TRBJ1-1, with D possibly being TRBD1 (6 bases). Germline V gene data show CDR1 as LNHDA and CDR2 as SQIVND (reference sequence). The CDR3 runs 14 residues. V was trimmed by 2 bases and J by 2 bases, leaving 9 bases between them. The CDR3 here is CASSIKTGNTEAFF. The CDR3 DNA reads TGTGCCAGTAGTATAAAGACAGGAAACACTGAAGCTTTCTTT.

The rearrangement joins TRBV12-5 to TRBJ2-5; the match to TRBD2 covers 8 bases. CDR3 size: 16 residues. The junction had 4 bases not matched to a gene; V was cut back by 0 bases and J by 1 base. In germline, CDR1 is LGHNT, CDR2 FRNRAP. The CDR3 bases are TGTGCTAGTGGTTTGGTAGTAGCGGGAACCCAAGAGACCCAGTACTTC. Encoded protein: CASGLVVAGTQETQYF.

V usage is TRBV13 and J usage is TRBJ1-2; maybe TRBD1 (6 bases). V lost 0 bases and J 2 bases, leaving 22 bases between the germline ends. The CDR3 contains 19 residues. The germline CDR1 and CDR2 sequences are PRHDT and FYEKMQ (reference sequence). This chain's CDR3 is CASSLGAPSGGAFNYGYTF. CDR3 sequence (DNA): TGTGCCAGCAGCTTAGGGGCCCCAAGCGGGGGGGCATTCAACTATGGCTACACCTTC.

The CDR3: CASSVAGLQGETQYF. Here the CDR3 DNA reads TGTGCCAGCAGCGTGGCGGGACTCCAGGGAGAGACCCAGTACTTC. The rearrangement uses TRBV9 and TRBJ2-5, with D tentatively TRBD2 (6 bases). The CDR3 length is 15 residues. Germline V gene sequence: CDR1 SGDLS, CDR2 YYNGEE. The ends were cut back, 2 bases at V and 4 bases at J, with 15 bases in the middle.

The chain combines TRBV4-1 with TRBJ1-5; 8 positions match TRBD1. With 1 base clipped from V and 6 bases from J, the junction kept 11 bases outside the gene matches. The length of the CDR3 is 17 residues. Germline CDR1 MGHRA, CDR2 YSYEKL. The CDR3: CASSQGLLLQGVQPQHF. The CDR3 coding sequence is TGCGCCAGCAGCCAAGGACTGCTTCTACAGGGGGTTCAGCCCCAGCATTTT.

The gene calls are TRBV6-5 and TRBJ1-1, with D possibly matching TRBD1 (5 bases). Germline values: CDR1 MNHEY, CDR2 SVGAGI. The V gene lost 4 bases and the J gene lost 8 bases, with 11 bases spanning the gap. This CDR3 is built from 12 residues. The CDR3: CASSLGHSEAFF. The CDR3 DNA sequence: TGTGCCAGCAGTTTAGGACATTCCGAAGCTTTCTTT.

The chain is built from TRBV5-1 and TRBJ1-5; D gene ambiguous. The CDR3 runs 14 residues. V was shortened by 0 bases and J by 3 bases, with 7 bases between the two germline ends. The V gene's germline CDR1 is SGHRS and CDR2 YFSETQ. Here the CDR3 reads CASSLEQPNQPQHF. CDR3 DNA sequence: TGCGCCAGCAGCTTGGAACAGCCCAATCAGCCCCAGCATTTT.

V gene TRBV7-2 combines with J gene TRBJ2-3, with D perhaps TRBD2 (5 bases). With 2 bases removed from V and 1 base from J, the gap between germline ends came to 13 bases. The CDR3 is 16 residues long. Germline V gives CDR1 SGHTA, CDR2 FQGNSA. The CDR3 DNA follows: TGTGCCAGCAGCTTATTCCTGGCGGGCGGCACAGATACGCAGTATTTT. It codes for CASSLFLAGGTDTQYF.

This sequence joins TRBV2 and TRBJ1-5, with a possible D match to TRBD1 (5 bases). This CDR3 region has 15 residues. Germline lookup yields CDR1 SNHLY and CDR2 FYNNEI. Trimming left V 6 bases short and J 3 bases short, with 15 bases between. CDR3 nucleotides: TGTGCCAGCAGCGACATGACAGAGCCCAATCAGCCCCAGCATTTT. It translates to CASSDMTEPNQPQHF.

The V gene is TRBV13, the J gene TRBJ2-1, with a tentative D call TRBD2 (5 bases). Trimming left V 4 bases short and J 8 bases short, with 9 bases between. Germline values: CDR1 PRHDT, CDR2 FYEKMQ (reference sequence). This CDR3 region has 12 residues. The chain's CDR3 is CASSSTRDEQFF. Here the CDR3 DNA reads TGTGCCAGCAGCTCCACGAGGGATGAGCAGTTCTTC.

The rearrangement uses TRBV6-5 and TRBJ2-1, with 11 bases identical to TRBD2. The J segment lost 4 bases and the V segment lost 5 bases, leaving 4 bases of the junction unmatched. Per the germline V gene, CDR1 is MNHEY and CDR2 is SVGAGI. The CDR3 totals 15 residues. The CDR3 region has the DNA TGTGCCAGCAGTCTACTAGCGGGGGCATACAATGAGCAGTTCTTC. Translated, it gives CASSLLAGAYNEQFF.

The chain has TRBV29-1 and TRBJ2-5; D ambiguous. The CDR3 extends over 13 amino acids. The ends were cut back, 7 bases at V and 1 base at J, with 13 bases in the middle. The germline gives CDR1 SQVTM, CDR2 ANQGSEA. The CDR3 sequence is CSALVQAQETQYF. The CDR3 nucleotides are TGCAGCGCCCTCGTCCAGGCCCAAGAGACCCAGTACTTC.

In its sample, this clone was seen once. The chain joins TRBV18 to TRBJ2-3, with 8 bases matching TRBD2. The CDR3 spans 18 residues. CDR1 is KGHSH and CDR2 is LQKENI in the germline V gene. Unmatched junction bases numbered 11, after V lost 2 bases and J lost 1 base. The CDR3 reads CASSPIAGLGRGTDTQYF. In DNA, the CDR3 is TGTGCCAGCTCACCAATAGCGGGGTTGGGAAGAGGCACAGATACGCAGTATTTT.